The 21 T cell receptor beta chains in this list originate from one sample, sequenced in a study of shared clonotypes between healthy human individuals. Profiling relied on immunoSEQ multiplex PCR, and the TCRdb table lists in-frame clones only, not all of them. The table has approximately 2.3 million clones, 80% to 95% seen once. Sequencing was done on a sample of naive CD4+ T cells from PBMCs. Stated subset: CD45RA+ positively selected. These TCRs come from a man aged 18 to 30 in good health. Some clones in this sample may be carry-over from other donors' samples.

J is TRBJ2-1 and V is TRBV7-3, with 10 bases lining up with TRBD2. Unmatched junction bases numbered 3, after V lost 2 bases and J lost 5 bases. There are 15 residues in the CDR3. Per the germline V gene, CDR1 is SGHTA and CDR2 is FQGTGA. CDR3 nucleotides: TGTGCCAGCAGCTTAGGGACTAGCGAGCACAATGAGCAGTTCTTC. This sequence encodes CASSLGTSEHNEQFF.

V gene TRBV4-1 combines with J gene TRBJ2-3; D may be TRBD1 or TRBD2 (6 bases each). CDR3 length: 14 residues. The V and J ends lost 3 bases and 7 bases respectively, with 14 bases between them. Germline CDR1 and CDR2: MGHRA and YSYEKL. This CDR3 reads CASSQGGSIHTQYF. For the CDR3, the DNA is TGCGCCAGCAGCCAGGGGGGCTCTATACATACGCAGTATTTT.

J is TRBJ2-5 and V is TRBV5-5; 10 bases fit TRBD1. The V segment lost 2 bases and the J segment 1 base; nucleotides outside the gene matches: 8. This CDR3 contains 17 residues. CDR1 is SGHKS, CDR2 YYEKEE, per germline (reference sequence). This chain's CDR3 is CASSLGTGASLQETQYF. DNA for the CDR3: TGTGCCAGCAGCTTAGGGACAGGGGCCTCCCTCCAAGAGACCCAGTACTTC.

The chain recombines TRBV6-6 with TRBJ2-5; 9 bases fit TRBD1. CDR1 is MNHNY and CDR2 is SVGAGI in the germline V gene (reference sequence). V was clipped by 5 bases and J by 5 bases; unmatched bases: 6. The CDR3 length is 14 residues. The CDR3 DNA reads TGTGCCAGCAGTCAACAGGGGGCGTTGGAGACCCAGTACTTC. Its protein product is CASSQQGALETQYF.

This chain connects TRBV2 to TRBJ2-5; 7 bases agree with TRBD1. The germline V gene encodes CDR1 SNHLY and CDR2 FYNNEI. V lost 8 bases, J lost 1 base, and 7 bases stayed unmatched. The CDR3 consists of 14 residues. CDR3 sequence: CASGKDRTQETQYF. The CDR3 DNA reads TGTGCCAGCGGAAAGGACAGGACCCAAGAGACCCAGTACTTC. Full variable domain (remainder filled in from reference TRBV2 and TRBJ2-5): EPEVTQTPSHQVTQMGQEVILRCVPISNHLYFYWYRQILGQKVEFLVSFYNNEISEKSEIFDDQFSVERPDGSNFTLKIRSTKLEDSAMYFCASGKDRTQETQYFGPGTRLLVL.

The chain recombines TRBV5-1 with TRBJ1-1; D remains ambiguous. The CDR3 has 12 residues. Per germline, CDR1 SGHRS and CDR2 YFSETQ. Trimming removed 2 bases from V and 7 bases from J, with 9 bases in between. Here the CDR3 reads CASSFLGNEAFF. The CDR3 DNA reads TGCGCCAGCAGCTTTTTGGGGAATGAAGCTTTCTTT.

This CDR3 reads CARSLVGTGGMHQHF. The DNA for the CDR3 is TGTGCCAGAAGCTTGGTCGGGACAGGGGGCATGCACCAGCATTTT. V and J are TRBV5-3 and TRBJ1-5, with 12 bases aligning to TRBD1. TRBV5-3 is filed as an ORF, its function uncertain. V lost 0 bases, J lost 12 bases, and 7 bases stayed unmatched. This CDR3 comprises 15 residues.

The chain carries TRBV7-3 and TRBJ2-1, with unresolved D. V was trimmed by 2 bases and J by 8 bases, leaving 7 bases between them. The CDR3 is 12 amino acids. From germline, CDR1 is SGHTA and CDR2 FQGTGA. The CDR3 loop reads CASSLLGYEQFF. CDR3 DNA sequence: TGTGCCAGCAGCTTACTTGGGTATGAGCAGTTCTTC.

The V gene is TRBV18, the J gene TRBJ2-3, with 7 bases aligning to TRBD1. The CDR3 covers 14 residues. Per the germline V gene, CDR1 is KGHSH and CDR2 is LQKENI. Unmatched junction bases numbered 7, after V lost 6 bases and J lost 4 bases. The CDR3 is CASSFGQEPDTQYF. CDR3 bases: TGTGCCAGCTCGTTCGGACAGGAACCAGATACGCAGTATTTT.

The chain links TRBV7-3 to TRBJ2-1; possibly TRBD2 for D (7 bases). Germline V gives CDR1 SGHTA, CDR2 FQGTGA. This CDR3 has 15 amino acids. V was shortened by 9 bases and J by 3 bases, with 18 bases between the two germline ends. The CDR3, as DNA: TGTGCCAGACAGGGAGCGGGGATAAGCTACAATGAGCAGTTCTTC. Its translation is CARQGAGISYNEQFF.

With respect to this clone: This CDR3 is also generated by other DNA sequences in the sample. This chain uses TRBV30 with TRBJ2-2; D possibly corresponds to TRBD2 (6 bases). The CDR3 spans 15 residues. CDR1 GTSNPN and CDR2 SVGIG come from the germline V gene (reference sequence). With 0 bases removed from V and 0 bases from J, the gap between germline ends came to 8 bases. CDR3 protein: CAWSVRGTNTGELFF. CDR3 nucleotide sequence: TGTGCCTGGAGTGTACGCGGGACGAACACCGGGGAGCTGTTTTTT. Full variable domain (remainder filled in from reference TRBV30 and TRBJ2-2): SQTIHQWPATLVQPVGSPLSLECTVEGTSNPNLYWYRQAAGRGLQLLFYSVGIGQISSEVPQNLSASRPQDRQFILSSKKLLLSDSGFYLCAWSVRGTNTGELFFGEGSRLTVL.

CDR3 bases: TGTGCCAGCAGCGCAAAGGGACTAGCGCTTTACGAGCAGTACTTC. This translates into CASSAKGLALYEQYF. The V and J genes are TRBV7-8 and TRBJ2-7; 10 bases are a match to TRBD2. Germline CDR1 is SGHVS and CDR2 is FQNEAQ. Trimming at V came to 5 bases and at J to 4 bases, leaving 8 bases not matched to a gene. The length of the CDR3 is 15 residues.

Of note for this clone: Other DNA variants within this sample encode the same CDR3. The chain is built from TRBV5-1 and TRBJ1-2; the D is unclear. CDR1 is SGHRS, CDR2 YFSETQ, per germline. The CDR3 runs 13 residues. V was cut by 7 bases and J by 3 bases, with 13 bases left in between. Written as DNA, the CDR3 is TGCGCCAGCTCACCCTTGACGGACTATGGCTACACCTTC. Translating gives CASSPLTDYGYTF.

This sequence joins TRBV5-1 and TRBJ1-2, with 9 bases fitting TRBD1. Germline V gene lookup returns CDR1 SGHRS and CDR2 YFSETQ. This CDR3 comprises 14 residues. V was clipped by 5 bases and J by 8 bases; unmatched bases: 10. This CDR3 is CASRRDREMLGYTF. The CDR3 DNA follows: TGCGCCAGCAGACGGGACAGGGAAATGTTAGGCTACACCTTC.

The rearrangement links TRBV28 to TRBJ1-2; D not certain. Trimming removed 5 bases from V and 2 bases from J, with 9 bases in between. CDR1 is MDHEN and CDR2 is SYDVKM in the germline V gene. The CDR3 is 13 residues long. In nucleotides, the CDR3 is TGTGCCAGCAGTCCGGTCACGAACTATGGCTACACCTTC. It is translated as CASSPVTNYGYTF.

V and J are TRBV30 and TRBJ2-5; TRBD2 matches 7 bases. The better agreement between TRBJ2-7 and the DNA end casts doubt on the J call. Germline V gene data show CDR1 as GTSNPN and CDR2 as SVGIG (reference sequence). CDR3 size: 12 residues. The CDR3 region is CAWTGGFYEQYF. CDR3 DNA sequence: TGTGCCTGGACCGGGGGGTTCTACGAGCAGTACTTC.

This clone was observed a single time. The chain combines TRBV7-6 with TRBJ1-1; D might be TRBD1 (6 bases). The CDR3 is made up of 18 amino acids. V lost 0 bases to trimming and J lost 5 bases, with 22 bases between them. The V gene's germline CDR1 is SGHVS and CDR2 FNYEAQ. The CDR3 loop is CASSLAGQGTTRVTEAFF. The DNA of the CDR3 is TGTGCCAGCAGCTTAGCCGGGCAGGGGACCACGAGGGTTACTGAAGCTTTCTTT.

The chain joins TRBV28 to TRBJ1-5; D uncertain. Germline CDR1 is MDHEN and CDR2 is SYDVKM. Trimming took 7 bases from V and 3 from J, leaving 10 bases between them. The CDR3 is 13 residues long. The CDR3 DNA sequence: TGTGCCAGCAAGATGGATCACAATCAGCCCCAGCATTTT. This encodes CASKMDHNQPQHF.

The CDR3 DNA follows: TGTGCCAGTAGTATCGGGGCTAGCGGGCTCACAGATACGCAGTATTTT. Translation gives CASSIGASGLTDTQYF. The chain is built from TRBV19 and TRBJ2-3; TRBD2 aligns across 8 bases. The CDR3 has 16 amino acids. CDR1 LNHDA and CDR2 SQIVND come from the germline V gene (reference sequence). The J segment lost 2 bases and the V segment lost 3 bases, leaving 7 bases of the junction unmatched.

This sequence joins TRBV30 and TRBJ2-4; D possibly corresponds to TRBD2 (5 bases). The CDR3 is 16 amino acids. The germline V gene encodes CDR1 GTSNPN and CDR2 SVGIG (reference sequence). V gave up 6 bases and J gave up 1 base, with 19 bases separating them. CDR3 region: CACTFQAGIAKNIQYF. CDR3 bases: TGTGCCTGCACCTTTCAGGCCGGGATCGCCAAAAACATTCAGTACTTC. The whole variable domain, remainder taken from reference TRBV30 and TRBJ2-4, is SQTIHQWPATLVQPVGSPLSLECTVEGTSNPNLYWYRQAAGRGLQLLFYSVGIGQISSEVPQNLSASRPQDRQFILSSKKLLLSDSGFYLCACTFQAGIAKNIQYFGAGTRLSVL.

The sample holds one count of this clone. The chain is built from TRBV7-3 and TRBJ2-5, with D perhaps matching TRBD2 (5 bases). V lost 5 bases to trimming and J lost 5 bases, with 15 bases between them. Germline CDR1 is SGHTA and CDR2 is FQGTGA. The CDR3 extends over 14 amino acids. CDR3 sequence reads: CASSVGPSWETQYF. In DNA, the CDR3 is TGTGCCAGCAGCGTAGGGCCTAGCTGGGAGACCCAGTACTTC.